This TCR beta chain was sequenced in a study of T cells in Graves' hyperthyroidism and ophthalmopathy. Study conclusions and caveats: Blood samples included most of the expanded thyroid clonotypes exceeding 0.001.

To note about this clonotype: What it binds is not known.

This CDR3 contains 16 residues. Germline CDR1 reads SEHNR; CDR2 reads FQNEAQ (reference sequence). Germline trimming cut 1 base from V and 5 bases from J; bases unmatched to any gene: 4. It was RNA transcripts that yielded the amplified TCR beta CDR3 regions. During a first-round RT-PCR of the TCR CDR3, the HTBI primer set was used. TCRdb processed the multiplex PCR reads anew with MiXCR; each CDR3 protein has one entry. The repertoire consists of 300,000 to 400,000 distinct CDR3 sequences, with around 23% occurring once and the leading ten covering over 40%. Patients having uncontrolled infection, another autoimmune disease, pregnancy or lactation were not included. Each 10 ml fresh peripheral blood draw supplied the PBMCs.

This clonotype originated in a woman aged 50 to 60 with Graves' hyperthyroidism. The rearrangement links TRBV7-9 to TRBJ1-6; 8 nucleotides align to TRBD1. Material: blood. The CDR3 region has the DNA TGTGCCAGCAGCTTAGGGACAGGGAAAAATAATTCACCCCTCCACTTT. Translating gives CASSLGTGKNNSPLHF.